These 21 T cell receptor beta chains came from one sample sequenced in a study of cytomegalovirus exposure and HLA in healthy donors. The primer mix had 60 Vbeta and 13 Jbeta primers. TCRdb's copy holds only in-frame clones and misses some; the assay was immunoSEQ multiplex PCR. The table records 150,000 to 200,000 clones, roughly 82% of them present only once. The specimen was PBMCs. The origin of the receptors is a woman between 45 and 65 years old in good health and CMV-seropositive.

The chain has TRBV30 and TRBJ1-2; D is unclear. The CDR3 runs 15 residues. Trimming removed 2 bases from V and 4 bases from J, with 17 bases in between. Germline lookup yields CDR1 GTSNPN and CDR2 SVGIG (reference sequence). In nucleotides, the CDR3 is TGTGCCTGGAGTTACCGGCGCCGACGGGGCTATGGCTACACCTTC. Translation: CAWSYRRRRGYGYTF.

This clone was seen more than once but under ten times. V and J are TRBV18 and TRBJ1-5, with D perhaps TRBD1 (5 bases). This CDR3 comprises 14 residues. Germline-derived CDR1 and CDR2 are KGHSH and LQKENI. Deletions cut 5 bases from V and 6 bases from J, with 14 bases between. The CDR3 reads CASSARQGIQPQHF. The CDR3, as DNA: TGTGCCAGCTCAGCCCGCCAGGGCATTCAGCCCCAGCATTTT.

This sequence joins TRBV2 and TRBJ2-3; 7 positions agree with TRBD2. The junction had 4 bases not matched to a gene; V was cut back by 6 bases and J by 1 base. CDR3 length: 14 residues. Germline CDR1 reads SNHLY; CDR2 reads FYNNEI. This CDR3 reads CASRNLAGTDTQYF. CDR3 DNA: TGTGCCAGCAGGAATCTAGCGGGCACAGATACGCAGTATTTT.

The V and J genes are TRBV5-1 and TRBJ2-2, with D perhaps TRBD2 (6 bases). The CDR3 spans 15 residues. Trimming took 4 bases from V and 6 from J, leaving 16 bases between them. Germline V lookup: CDR1 SGHRS, CDR2 YFSETQ. The CDR3 nucleotides read TGCGCCAGCAGCCCATCCTCGGGGGATTCCGGGGAGCTGTTTTTT. Its protein product is CASSPSSGDSGELFF. Full variable domain (rest looked up from reference TRBV5-1 and TRBJ2-2): KAGVTQTPRYLIKTRGQQVTLSCSPISGHRSVSWYQQTPGQGLQFLFEYFSETQRNKGNFPGRFSGRQFSNSRSEMNVSTLELGDSALYLCASSPSSGDSGELFFGEGSRLTVL.

The J gene is TRBJ2-3, the V gene TRBV2, with D maybe TRBD1 (6 bases). The CDR3 covers 13 residues. Germline CDR1 SNHLY, CDR2 FYNNEI. The V end was cut by 7 bases, the J end by 8 bases, with 16 bases between. The CDR3, as DNA: TGTGCCAGCATTAGGGGGATTGGATCTACGCAGTATTTT. Encoded protein: CASIRGIGSTQYF. The entire variable domain, with the rest obtained from reference TRBV2 and TRBJ2-3, is as follows: EPEVTQTPSHQVTQMGQEVILRCVPISNHLYFYWYRQILGQKVEFLVSFYNNEISEKSEIFDDQFSVERPDGSNFTLKIRSTKLEDSAMYFCASIRGIGSTQYFGPGTRLTVL.

The rearrangement uses TRBV28 and TRBJ2-5, with 9 bases fitting TRBD2. The germline V gene has CDR1 MDHEN and CDR2 SYDVKM. The CDR3 has 16 residues. V was clipped by 3 bases and J by 5 bases; unmatched bases: 10. This chain's CDR3 is CASSLISGGMGETQYF. CDR3 nucleotide sequence: TGTGCCAGCAGTTTGATCAGCGGGGGGATGGGGGAGACCCAGTACTTC.

This CDR3 is CASSYSGTSGEETQYF. The CDR3 DNA reads as TGTGCCAGCAGTTACTCCGGGACTAGCGGGGAGGAGACCCAGTACTTC. V gene TRBV2 combines with J gene TRBJ2-5, with TRBD2 matching over 13 bases. CDR1 is SNHLY and CDR2 is FYNNEI in the germline V gene. The CDR3 extends over 16 amino acids. With 5 bases clipped from V and 5 bases from J, the junction kept 8 bases outside the gene matches. The complete variable domain, with remaining parts taken from reference TRBV2 and TRBJ2-5, reads EPEVTQTPSHQVTQMGQEVILRCVPISNHLYFYWYRQILGQKVEFLVSFYNNEISEKSEIFDDQFSVERPDGSNFTLKIRSTKLEDSAMYFCASSYSGTSGEETQYFGPGTRLLVL.

This chain uses TRBV5-1 with TRBJ2-3; TRBD2 agrees at 14 bases. The CDR3 runs 18 residues. Per germline, CDR1 SGHRS and CDR2 YFSETQ. Trimming removed 4 bases from V and 2 bases from J; junction bases left unmatched: 9. CDR3 nucleotide sequence: TGCGCCAGCAGCCCCGGGACTAGCGGGGGCCAAATCACAGATACGCAGTATTTT. Residues: CASSPGTSGGQITDTQYF.

This clone was recorded once. The CDR3 coding sequence is TGTGCCTGGAGGAGGACATCCTCCTACGAGCAGTACTTC. Translated: CAWRRTSSYEQYF. The rearrangement links TRBV30 to TRBJ2-7, with D possibly being TRBD1 (5 bases). Deletions cut 3 bases from V and 0 bases from J, with 9 bases between. This CDR3 region has 13 residues. Per germline, CDR1 GTSNPN and CDR2 SVGIG (reference sequence).

The V gene is TRBV6-1, the J gene TRBJ1-2; D is possibly TRBD1 (5 bases). The CDR3 is 14 amino acids. Trimming stripped 6 bases from V and 2 bases from J, with 13 bases between. Germline-derived CDR1 and CDR2 are MNHNS and SASEGT. The CDR3 DNA follows: TGTGCCAGCAGCCATGACAGCCTGAACTATGGCTACACCTTC. Protein product: CASSHDSLNYGYTF.

The rearrangement uses TRBV25-1 and TRBJ2-5, with 7 bases lining up with TRBD2. The CDR3 totals 16 residues. After removal of 1 base from V and 2 bases from J, the junction contained 7 bases not matched to a gene. CDR1 is MGHDK, CDR2 SYGVNS, per germline. The CDR3 is CASSESASGVQETQYF. In DNA form, the CDR3 reads TGTGCCAGCAGTGAATCGGCGAGCGGGGTACAAGAGACCCAGTACTTC.

This clone was detected only once. The genes are TRBV7-2 and TRBJ1-5, with D possibly matching TRBD1 (6 bases). The V gene's germline CDR1 is SGHTA and CDR2 FQGNSA. This CDR3 is built from 16 residues. The V and J ends lost 3 bases and 1 base respectively, with 13 bases between them. This CDR3 is CASSLLGGVSNQPQHF. DNA of the CDR3: TGTGCCAGCAGCTTGTTAGGGGGTGTAAGCAATCAGCCCCAGCATTTT. Together with reference TRBV7-2 and TRBJ1-5, the CDR3 gives the full variable domain: GAGVSQSPSNKVTEKGKDVELRCDPISGHTALYWYRQSLGQGLEFLIYFQGNSAPDKSGLPSDRFSAERTGGSVSTLTIQRTQQEDSAVYLCASSLLGGVSNQPQHFGDGTRLSIL.

This clone is a singleton in its sample. The genes are TRBV6-1 and TRBJ1-3, with D possibly TRBD1 on 5 matching bases. V was shortened by 0 bases and J by 1 base, with 13 bases between the two germline ends. Germline values: CDR1 MNHNS, CDR2 SASEGT. This CDR3 region has 17 residues. CDR3 protein: CASSEARPAGSGNTIYF. The CDR3 DNA is TGTGCCAGCAGTGAAGCCAGGCCGGCAGGGTCTGGAAACACCATATATTTT.

This chain links TRBV11-2 with TRBJ2-5; a possible D gene is TRBD2 (6 bases). Trimming cost V 1 base and J 1 base, with 13 bases left between them. CDR1 and CDR2 (germline): SGHAT, FQNNGV. This CDR3 contains 16 residues. The CDR3 protein is CASSLGGLPSQETQYF. The CDR3 bases are TGTGCCAGCAGCTTAGGGGGACTGCCTTCCCAAGAGACCCAGTACTTC.

V usage is TRBV5-1 and J usage is TRBJ2-6; TRBD1 agrees at 11 bases. J lost 0 bases, V lost 1 base, and 3 bases had no gene match. CDR3 size: 18 residues. CDR1 is SGHRS and CDR2 is YFSETQ in the germline V gene. CDR3 in DNA: TGCGCCAGCAGCTTGACGGGGACAGGGGGCTCTGGGGCCAACGTCCTGACTTTC. Protein product: CASSLTGTGGSGANVLTF.

The rearrangement joins TRBV7-9 to TRBJ1-1; 8 bases agree with TRBD1. This CDR3 contains 15 residues. Trimming took 1 base from V and 4 from J; bases not matched to a gene: 5. Germline CDR1 reads SEHNR; CDR2 reads FQNEAQ (reference sequence). The CDR3 loop reads CASSLVRGLRTEAFF. The CDR3 DNA sequence: TGTGCCAGCAGCTTAGTCAGGGGGCTTCGCACTGAAGCTTTCTTT. The full variable domain, in which reference TRBV7-9 and TRBJ1-1 provide the parts outside the CDR3, is DTGVSQNPRHKITKRGQNVTFRCDPISEHNRLYWYRQTLGQGPEFLTYFQNEAQLEKSRLLSDRFSAERPKGSFSTLEIQRTEQGDSAMYLCASSLVRGLRTEAFFGQGTRLTVV.

As concerns this clone: This specimen includes other DNA sequences encoding the same CDR3. This chain connects TRBV25-1 to TRBJ1-6; 8 bases match TRBD1. V trimming: 6 bases; J trimming: 7 bases; junction bases outside the gene matches: 11. The CDR3 runs to 16 residues. CDR1 MGHDK and CDR2 SYGVNS come from the germline V gene. The CDR3 spells CASSPQGAMRNSPLHF. The CDR3, as DNA: TGTGCCAGCAGCCCCCAGGGGGCCATGAGAAATTCACCCCTCCACTTT.

The rearrangement uses TRBV5-1 and TRBJ1-2; 8 positions match TRBD1. V lost 4 bases to trimming and J lost 6 bases; unmatched junction nucleotides: 11. This CDR3 comprises 15 residues. The germline V gene has CDR1 SGHRS and CDR2 YFSETQ. The CDR3 region is CASSGSGTGFDGYTF. DNA of the CDR3: TGCGCCAGCAGCGGGAGTGGGACAGGCTTTGATGGCTACACCTTC.

In its sample, this clone was seen a few times. The V call is TRBV4-3, the J call TRBJ1-5, with 8 bases lining up with TRBD1. This CDR3 region has 15 residues. Germline assignment: CDR1 LGHNA and CDR2 YSLEER. Trimming took 0 bases from V and 4 from J; bases not matched to a gene: 2. The CDR3 region has the DNA TGCGCCAGCAGCCAAGAATACAGGGGGAATCAGCCCCAGCATTTT. This translates into CASSQEYRGNQPQHF.

The CDR3 here is CASGRQADTGELFF. The CDR3 region has the DNA TGTGCCAGCGGCAGACAAGCCGACACCGGGGAGCTGTTTTTT. This chain joins TRBV6-5 and TRBJ2-2, with D unresolved. Germline V gives CDR1 MNHEY, CDR2 SVGAGI. V lost 8 bases, J lost 3 bases, and 13 bases lay in between. The CDR3 sequence is 14 residues long.

Concerning this clone: One end of the junction varies from germline; a read error may be responsible. The genes are TRBV28 and TRBJ1-3; 10 nucleotides agree with TRBD1. CDR3 length: 15 residues. Germline loops: CDR1 MDHEN, CDR2 SYDVKM. The CDR3 is CASSSTRTGGSTIYF. CDR3 nucleotide sequence: TGTGCCAGCAGCTCCACAAGGACAGGGGGAAGCACCATATATTTT.